Listed here are 19 T cell receptor beta chains from one sample, sequenced in a study of T cells expressing NK-cell markers. TCRdb re-analyzed the 5' RACE reads; it lists each CDR3 protein once, without DNA. Its clone listing holds roughly 180,000 distinct CDR3 sequences. Sequencing input: blood T cells: a sorted CD56 or NKG2C T cell subset, CD4+ or CD8+ T cells, or bulk PBMC T cells (not recorded which). The receptors derive from a woman between 18 and 70 years old in good health.

This sequence joins TRBV29-1 and TRBJ2-4; no DNA is available, so the TRBD1 call from TCRdb remains unchecked. CDR3 length: 13 residues. The V gene's germline CDR1 is SQVTM and CDR2 ANQGSEA. The CDR3: CSVRQGAKNIQYF. Based on the CDR3 plus reference TRBV29-1 and TRBJ2-4, the full variable domain is SAVISQKPSRDICQRGTSLTIQCQVDSQVTMMFWYRQQPGQSLTLIATANQGSEATYESGFVIDKFPISRPNLTFSTLTVSNMSPEDSSIYLCSVRQGAKNIQYFGAGTRLSVL.

CDR3 in amino acids: CSARGDVWGSEAFF. This rearrangement joins TRBV20-1 to TRBJ1-1; there is no DNA to check the TCRdb D call of TRBD1. The germline V gene encodes CDR1 DFQATT and CDR2 SNEGSKA (reference sequence). This CDR3 is built from 14 residues.

The chain joins TRBV27 to TRBJ2-1; checking the TCRdb D call of TRBD2 is not possible without DNA. This CDR3 contains 13 residues. Germline lookup yields CDR1 MNHEY and CDR2 SMNVEV (reference sequence). Here the CDR3 reads CASIGTSGGAEFF.

This rearrangement joins TRBV3-1 to TRBJ2-7. The CDR3 is made up of 13 amino acids. Germline values: CDR1 LGHDT, CDR2 YNNKEL (reference sequence). The chain's CDR3 is CASSQDSSYEQYF.

This sequence joins TRBV20-1 and TRBJ2-7; TCRdb's assignment of TRBD2 cannot be checked, as there is no DNA. The V gene's germline CDR1 is DFQATT and CDR2 SNEGSKA (reference sequence). The CDR3 runs 16 residues. This chain's CDR3 is CSAYNRIRTRSLEQYF.

This chain's CDR3 is CSARDASGTEETQYF. The J gene is TRBJ2-5, the V gene TRBV20-1; no DNA is available, so the TRBD1 call from TCRdb remains unchecked. Germline V lookup: CDR1 DFQATT, CDR2 SNEGSKA (reference sequence). The CDR3 has 15 residues.

This rearrangement joins TRBV7-8 to TRBJ2-1. Germline CDR1 is SGHVS and CDR2 is FQNEAQ. CDR3 size: 13 residues. CDR3 amino acids: CASSPSLFLEQFF.

The genes are TRBV5-1 and TRBJ1-1. The CDR3 contains 15 residues. CDR1 is SGHRS, CDR2 YFSETQ, per germline. The CDR3 sequence is CASSLEVGVFTEAFF.

The chain joins TRBV12-3 or TRBV12-4 to TRBJ1-2. This CDR3 is built from 14 residues. The CDR3 loop reads CASTRHGLSYGYTF.

The CDR3 sequence is CASSSNTEIDIQYF. This sequence joins TRBV12-3 or TRBV12-4 and TRBJ2-4. This CDR3 contains 14 residues.

The genes are TRBV12-3 or TRBV12-4 and TRBJ2-2; TCRdb lists TRBD2, though no DNA is available to test this call. The CDR3 has 15 amino acids. This CDR3 is CASSFAGGQTGELFF.

The V call is TRBV5-1, the J call TRBJ2-3; TCRdb names TRBD2, which stays unverified in the absence of DNA. The germline V gene has CDR1 SGHRS and CDR2 YFSETQ. The CDR3 is made up of 15 amino acids. The chain's CDR3 is CASSLGSSGGDTQYF.

The V call is TRBV29-1, the J call TRBJ2-7. There are 12 residues in the CDR3. The germline CDR1 and CDR2 sequences are SQVTM and ANQGSEA. The CDR3 here is CSVLRTGNEQYF.

This chain connects TRBV2 to TRBJ2-1; lacking DNA, the TRBD2 call made by TCRdb goes unchecked. The CDR3 extends over 13 amino acids. CDR1 is SNHLY, CDR2 FYNNEI, per germline. CDR3 in amino acids: CASSEEIVYEQFF.

The V gene is TRBV2, the J gene TRBJ1-5; TCRdb gives TRBD1 as the D gene, but with no DNA this cannot be confirmed. Germline-derived CDR1 and CDR2 are SNHLY and FYNNEI. There are 16 residues in the CDR3. CDR3: CASRQEGLGSNQPQHF.

The V gene is TRBV28, the J gene TRBJ1-1; TCRdb picks TRBD1, but there is no DNA to check that call. Germline V gene data show CDR1 as MDHEN and CDR2 as SYDVKM. The length of the CDR3 is 15 residues. The CDR3 loop reads CASSLGAIPNTEAFF.

The CDR3 protein is CASSPLSINLGGSGSEQFF. The V gene is TRBV5-1, the J gene TRBJ2-1. Looked up from germline, CDR1 is SGHRS and CDR2 is YFSETQ. The CDR3 extends over 19 amino acids.

This chain uses TRBV28 with TRBJ1-2; TCRdb calls TRBD1, which cannot be checked without DNA. The CDR3 is 12 residues long. CDR1 and CDR2 (germline): MDHEN, SYDVKM. The CDR3 protein is CATAGSAYGYTF.

This chain uses TRBV2 with TRBJ1-3; lacking DNA, the TRBD1 call made by TCRdb goes unchecked. Germline CDR1 and CDR2: SNHLY and FYNNEI. The CDR3 is made up of 15 amino acids. CDR3 amino acids: CASRETGPSGNTIYF.